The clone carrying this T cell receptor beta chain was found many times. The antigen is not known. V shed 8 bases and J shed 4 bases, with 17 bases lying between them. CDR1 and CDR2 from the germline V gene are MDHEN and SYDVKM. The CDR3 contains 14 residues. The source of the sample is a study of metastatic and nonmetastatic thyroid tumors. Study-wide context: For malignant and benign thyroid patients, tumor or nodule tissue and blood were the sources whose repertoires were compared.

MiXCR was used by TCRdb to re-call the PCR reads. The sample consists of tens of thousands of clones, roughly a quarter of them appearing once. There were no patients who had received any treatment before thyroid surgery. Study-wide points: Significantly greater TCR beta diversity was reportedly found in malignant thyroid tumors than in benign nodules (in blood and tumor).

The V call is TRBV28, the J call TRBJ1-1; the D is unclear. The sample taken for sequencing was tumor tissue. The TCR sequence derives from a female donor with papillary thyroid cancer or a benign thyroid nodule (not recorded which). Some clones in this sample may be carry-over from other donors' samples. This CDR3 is CASVGGPLGTEAFF. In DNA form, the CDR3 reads TGTGCCAGCGTTGGCGGGCCCTTAGGCACTGAAGCTTTCTTT.